Included here is one T cell receptor (beta chain) sequence, with context. These data come from a study of shared clonotypes between healthy human individuals. TCRdb's table, derived via immunoSEQ multiplex PCR, lists solely in-frame clones and lacks some. The sample includes over a million clones, over 95% seen only once; the top ten take approximately 1%. The sequenced sample was naive CD4+ T cells sorted from blood. The subset: CD45RA+ positively selected. The clonotype comes from a man aged 25 to 40 in good health.

The CDR3 region has the DNA TGTGCCAGTAGTATAATAGGGACTTTTGGCTCTGGAAACACCATATATTTT. Translating gives CASSIIGTFGSGNTIYF. The V call is TRBV19, the J call TRBJ1-3; TRBD1 might be the D (5 bases). The V gene lost 2 bases and the J gene lost 0 bases, with 14 bases spanning the gap. Looked up from germline, CDR1 is LNHDA and CDR2 is SQIVND (reference sequence). This CDR3 spans 17 amino acids.